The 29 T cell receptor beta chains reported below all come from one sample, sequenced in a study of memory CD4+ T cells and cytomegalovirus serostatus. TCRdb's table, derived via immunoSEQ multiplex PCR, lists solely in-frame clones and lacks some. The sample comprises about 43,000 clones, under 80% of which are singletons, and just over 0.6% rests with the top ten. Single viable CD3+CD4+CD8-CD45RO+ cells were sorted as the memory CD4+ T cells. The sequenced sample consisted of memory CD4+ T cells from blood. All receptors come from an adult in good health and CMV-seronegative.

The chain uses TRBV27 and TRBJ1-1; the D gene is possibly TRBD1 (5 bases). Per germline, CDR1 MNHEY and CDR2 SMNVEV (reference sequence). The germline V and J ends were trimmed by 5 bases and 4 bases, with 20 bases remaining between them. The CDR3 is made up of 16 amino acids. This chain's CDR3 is CASSPRVSGAGTEAFF. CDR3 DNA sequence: TGTGCCAGCAGTCCCCGCGTTTCTGGGGCTGGCACTGAAGCTTTCTTT.

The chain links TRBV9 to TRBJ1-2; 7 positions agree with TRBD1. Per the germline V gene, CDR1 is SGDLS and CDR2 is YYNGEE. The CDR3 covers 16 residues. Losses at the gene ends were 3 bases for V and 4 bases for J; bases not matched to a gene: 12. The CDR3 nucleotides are TGTGCCAGCAGCGCATCCGCGCCGGGACAGAGCTATGGCTACACCTTC. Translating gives CASSASAPGQSYGYTF.

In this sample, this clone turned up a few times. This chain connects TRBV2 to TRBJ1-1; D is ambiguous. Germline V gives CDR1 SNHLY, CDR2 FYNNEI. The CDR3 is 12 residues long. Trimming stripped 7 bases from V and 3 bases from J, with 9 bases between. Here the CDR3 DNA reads TGTGCCAGCAAAGGGATTTACACTGAAGCTTTCTTT. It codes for CASKGIYTEAFF.

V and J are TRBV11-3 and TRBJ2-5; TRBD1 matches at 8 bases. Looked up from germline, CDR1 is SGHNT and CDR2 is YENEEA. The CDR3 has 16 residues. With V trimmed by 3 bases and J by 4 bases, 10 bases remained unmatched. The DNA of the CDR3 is TGTGCCAGCAGCTTGACAGGGGCGGGTGGCGGAGAGACCCAGTACTTC. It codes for CASSLTGAGGGETQYF.

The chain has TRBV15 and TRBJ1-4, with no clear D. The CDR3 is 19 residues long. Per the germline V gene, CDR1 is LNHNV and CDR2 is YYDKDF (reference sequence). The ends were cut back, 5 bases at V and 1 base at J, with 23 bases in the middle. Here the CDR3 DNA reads TGTGCCACCAGCGGGGATATTAGGAGGGCGTTGGAAACTAATGAAAAACTGTTTTTT. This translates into CATSGDIRRALETNEKLFF.

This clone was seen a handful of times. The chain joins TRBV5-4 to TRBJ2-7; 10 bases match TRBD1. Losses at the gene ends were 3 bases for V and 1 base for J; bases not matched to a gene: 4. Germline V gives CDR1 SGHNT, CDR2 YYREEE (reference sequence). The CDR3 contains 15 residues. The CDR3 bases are TGTGCCAGCAGCTGGACAGGGGGGGTGTCCTACGAGCAGTACTTC. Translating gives CASSWTGGVSYEQYF.

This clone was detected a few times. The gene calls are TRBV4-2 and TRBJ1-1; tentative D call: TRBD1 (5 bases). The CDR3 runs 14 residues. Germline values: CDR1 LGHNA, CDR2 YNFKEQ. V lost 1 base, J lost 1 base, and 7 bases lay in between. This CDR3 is CASSQGRGNTEAFF. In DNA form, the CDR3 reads TGTGCCAGCAGCCAAGGGAGGGGGAACACTGAAGCTTTCTTT.

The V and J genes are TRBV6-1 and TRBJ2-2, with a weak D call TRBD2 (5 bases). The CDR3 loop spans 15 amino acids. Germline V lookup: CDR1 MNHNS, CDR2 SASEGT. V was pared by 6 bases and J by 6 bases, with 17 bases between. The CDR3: CASRGRLNGAGELFF. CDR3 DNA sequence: TGTGCCAGCAGGGGTCGACTAAACGGGGCCGGGGAGCTGTTTTTT.

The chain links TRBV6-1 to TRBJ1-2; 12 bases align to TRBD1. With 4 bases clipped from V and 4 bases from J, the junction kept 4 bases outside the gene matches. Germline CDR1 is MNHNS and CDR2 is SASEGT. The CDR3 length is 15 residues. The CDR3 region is CASSAGTGGTYGYTF. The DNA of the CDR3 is TGTGCCAGCAGTGCCGGGACAGGGGGCACCTATGGCTACACCTTC.

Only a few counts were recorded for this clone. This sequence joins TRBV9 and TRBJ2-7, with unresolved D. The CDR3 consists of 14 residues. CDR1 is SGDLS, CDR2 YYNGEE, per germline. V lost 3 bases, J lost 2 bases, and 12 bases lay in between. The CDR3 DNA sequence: TGTGCCAGCAGCGCACAGTATAGTACCTACGAGCAGTACTTC. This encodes CASSAQYSTYEQYF.

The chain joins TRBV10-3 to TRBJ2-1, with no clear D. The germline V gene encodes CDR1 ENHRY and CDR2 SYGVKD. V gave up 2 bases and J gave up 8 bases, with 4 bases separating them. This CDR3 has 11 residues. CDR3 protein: CAISEDDEQFF. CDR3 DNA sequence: TGTGCCATCAGTGAGGACGATGAGCAGTTCTTC.

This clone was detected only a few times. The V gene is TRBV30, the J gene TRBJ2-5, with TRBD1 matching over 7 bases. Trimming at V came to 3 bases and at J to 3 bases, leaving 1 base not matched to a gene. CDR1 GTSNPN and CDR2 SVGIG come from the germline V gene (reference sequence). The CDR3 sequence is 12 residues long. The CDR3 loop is CAWRQGKETQYF. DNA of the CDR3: TGTGCCTGGAGACAGGGGAAAGAGACCCAGTACTTC.

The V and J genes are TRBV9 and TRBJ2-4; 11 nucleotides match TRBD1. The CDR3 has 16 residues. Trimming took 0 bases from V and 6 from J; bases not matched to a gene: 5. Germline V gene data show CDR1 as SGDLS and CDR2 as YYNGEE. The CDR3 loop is CASSVALGQGANIQYF. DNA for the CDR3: TGTGCCAGCAGCGTAGCTCTAGGACAGGGGGCAAACATTCAGTACTTC.

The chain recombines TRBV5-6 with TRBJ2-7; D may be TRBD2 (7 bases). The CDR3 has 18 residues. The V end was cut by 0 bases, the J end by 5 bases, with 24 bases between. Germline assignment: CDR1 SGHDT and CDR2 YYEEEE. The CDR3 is CASSLGGGGSPLGHEQYF. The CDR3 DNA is TGTGCCAGCAGCTTGGGAGGGGGGGGCTCCCCCCTAGGTCACGAGCAGTACTTC.

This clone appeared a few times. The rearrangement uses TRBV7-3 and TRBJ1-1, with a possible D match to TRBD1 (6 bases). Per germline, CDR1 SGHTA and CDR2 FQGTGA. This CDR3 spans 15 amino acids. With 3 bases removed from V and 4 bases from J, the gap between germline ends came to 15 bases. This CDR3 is CASSFRKGGTTEAFF. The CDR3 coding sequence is TGTGCCAGCAGCTTCCGGAAAGGGGGGACCACTGAAGCTTTCTTT. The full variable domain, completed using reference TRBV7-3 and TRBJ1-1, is GAGVSQTPSNKVTEKGKYVELRCDPISGHTALYWYRQSLGQGPEFLIYFQGTGAADDSGLPNDRFFAVRPEGSVSTLKIQRTERGDSAVYLCASSFRKGGTTEAFFGQGTRLTVV.

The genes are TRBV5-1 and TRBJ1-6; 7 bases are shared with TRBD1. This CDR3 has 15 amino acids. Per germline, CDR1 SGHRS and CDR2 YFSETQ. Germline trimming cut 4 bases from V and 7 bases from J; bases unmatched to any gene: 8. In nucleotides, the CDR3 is TGCGCCAGCAGCGGGGGGACAGATAACAATTCACCCCTCCACTTT. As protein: CASSGGTDNNSPLHF.

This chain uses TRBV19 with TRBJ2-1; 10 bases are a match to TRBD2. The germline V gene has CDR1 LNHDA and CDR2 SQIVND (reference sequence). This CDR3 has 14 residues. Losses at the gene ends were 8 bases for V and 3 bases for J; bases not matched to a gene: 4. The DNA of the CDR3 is TGTGCCAGTTCCTCTAGCGGGGGCTACAATGAGCAGTTCTTC. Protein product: CASSSSGGYNEQFF.

CDR3 protein: CASSPRDRNSYEQYF. In DNA form, the CDR3 reads TGTGCCAGCAGCCCGCGGGACAGGAACTCCTACGAGCAGTACTTC. This rearrangement joins TRBV13 to TRBJ2-7; 8 nucleotides align to TRBD1. The CDR3 extends over 15 amino acids. The germline CDR1 and CDR2 sequences are PRHDT and FYEKMQ (reference sequence). V was clipped by 5 bases and J by 0 bases; unmatched bases: 6.

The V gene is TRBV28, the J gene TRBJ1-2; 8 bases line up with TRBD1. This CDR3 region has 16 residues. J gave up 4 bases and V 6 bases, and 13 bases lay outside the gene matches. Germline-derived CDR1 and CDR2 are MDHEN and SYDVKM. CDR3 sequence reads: CASREGQAHDPYGYTF. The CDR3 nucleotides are TGTGCCAGCAGAGAGGGACAGGCGCATGACCCCTATGGCTACACCTTC.

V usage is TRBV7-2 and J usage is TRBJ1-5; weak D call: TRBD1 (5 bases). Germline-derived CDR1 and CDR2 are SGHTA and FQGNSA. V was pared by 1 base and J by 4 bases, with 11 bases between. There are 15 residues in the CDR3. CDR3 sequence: CASSLVKGFNQPQHF. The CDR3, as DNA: TGTGCCAGCAGCTTAGTAAAGGGGTTTAATCAGCCCCAGCATTTT.

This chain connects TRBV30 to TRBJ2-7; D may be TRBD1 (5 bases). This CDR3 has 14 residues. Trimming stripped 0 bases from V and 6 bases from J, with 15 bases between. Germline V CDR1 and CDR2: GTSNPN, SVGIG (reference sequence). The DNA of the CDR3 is TGTGCCTGGAGTGTCGGCTCAAGTGGGGCCGAGCAGTACTTC. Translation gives CAWSVGSSGAEQYF.

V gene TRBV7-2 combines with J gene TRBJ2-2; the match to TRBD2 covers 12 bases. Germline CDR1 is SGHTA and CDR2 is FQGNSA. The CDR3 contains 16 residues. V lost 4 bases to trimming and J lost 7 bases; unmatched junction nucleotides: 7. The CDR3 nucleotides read TGTGCCAGCAGCTCCCGACTAGCGGGGGTGAGCGGGGAGCTGTTTTTT. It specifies CASSSRLAGVSGELFF.

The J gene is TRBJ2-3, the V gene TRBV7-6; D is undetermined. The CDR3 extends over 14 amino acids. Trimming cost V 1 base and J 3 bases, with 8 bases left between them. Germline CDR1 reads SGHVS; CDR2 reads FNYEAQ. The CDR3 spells CASSLEGRTDTQYF. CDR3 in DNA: TGTGCCAGCAGCTTAGAAGGTCGGACAGATACGCAGTATTTT.

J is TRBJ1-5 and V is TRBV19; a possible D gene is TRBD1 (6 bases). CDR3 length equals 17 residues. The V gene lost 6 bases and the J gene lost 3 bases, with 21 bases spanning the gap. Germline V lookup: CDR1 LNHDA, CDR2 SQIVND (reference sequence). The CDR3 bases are TGTGCCAGTAGCTTATCTCTCTGGACAGATTTCAATCAGCCCCAGCATTTT. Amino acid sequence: CASSLSLWTDFNQPQHF.

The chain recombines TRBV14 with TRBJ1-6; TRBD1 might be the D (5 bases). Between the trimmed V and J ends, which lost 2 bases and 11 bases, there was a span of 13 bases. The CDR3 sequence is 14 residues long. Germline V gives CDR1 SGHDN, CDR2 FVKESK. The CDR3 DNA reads TGTGCCAGCAGCCAACTTGACGGGGGGGCACCCCTCCACTTT. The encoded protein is CASSQLDGGAPLHF.

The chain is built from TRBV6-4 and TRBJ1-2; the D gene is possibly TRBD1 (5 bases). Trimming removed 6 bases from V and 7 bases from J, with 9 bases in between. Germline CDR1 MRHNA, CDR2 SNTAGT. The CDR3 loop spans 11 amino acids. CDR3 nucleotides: TGTGCCAGCAGGGGGCCGTCTGGCTACACCTTC. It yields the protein CASRGPSGYTF.

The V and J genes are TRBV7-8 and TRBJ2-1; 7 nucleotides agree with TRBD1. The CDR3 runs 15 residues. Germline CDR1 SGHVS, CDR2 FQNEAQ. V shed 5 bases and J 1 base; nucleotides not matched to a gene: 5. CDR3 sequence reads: CASSQEGASYNEQFF. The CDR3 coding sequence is TGTGCCAGCAGCCAAGAGGGGGCATCCTACAATGAGCAGTTCTTC.

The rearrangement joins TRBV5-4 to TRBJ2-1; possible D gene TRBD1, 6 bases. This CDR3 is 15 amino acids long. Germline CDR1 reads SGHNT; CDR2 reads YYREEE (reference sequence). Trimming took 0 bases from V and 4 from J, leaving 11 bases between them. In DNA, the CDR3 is TGTGCCAGCAGCTTGGCCCGCGGACAGTACAATGAGCAGTTCTTC. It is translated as CASSLARGQYNEQFF.

CDR3: CASSKALSSANGETQYF. DNA of the CDR3: TGTGCCAGCAGCAAAGCCTTAAGCTCGGCCAACGGAGAGACCCAGTACTTC. This rearrangement joins TRBV21-1 to TRBJ2-5. TRBV21-1 is shown as a pseudogene. CDR3 length: 17 amino acids.